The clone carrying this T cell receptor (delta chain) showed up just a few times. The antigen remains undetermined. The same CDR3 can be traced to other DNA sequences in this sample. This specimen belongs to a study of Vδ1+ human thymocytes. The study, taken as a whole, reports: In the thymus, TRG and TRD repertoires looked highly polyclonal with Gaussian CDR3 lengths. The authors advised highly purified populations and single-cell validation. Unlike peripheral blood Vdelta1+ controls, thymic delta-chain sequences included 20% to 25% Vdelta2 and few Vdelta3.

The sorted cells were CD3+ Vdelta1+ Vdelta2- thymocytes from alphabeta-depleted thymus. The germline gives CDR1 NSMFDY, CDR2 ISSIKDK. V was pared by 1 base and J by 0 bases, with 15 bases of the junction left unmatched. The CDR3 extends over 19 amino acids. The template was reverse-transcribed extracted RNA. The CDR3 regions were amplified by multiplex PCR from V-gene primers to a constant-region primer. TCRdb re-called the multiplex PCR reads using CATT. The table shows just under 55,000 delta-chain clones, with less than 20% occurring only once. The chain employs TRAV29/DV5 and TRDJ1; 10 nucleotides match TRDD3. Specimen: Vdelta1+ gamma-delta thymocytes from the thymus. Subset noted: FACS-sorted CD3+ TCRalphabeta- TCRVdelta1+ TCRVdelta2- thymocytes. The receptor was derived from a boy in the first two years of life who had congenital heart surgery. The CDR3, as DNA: TGTGCAGCAAGCCCCTTGGGATCCACTGGGGGATCCTACACCGATAAACTCATCTTT. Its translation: CAASPLGSTGGSYTDKLIF.